The next 11 T cell receptor beta chains were all read from a single sample in a study of T cell responses to AZD1222 COVID-19 vaccine. Sequenced by immunoSEQ multiplex PCR; TCRdb stores in-frame clones only, minus some. The data contain around 87,000 clones, just over 85% of them singletons. The specimen was peripheral blood, collected on day 0 of AZD1222 vaccination. The receptors originated from an adult in good health.

There are a few counts of this clone. The V and J genes are TRBV7-3 and TRBJ1-1; D call uncertain. The CDR3 totals 14 residues. The germline gives CDR1 SGHTA, CDR2 FQGTGA. Trimming shortened V by 5 bases and J by 0 bases, and 10 bases separated the two germline ends. For the CDR3, the DNA is TGTGCCAGCAGCGCCCATGGAATGAACACTGAAGCTTTCTTT. It specifies CASSAHGMNTEAFF.

V is TRBV7-9 and J is TRBJ2-5, with 12 bases that match TRBD2. The length of the CDR3 is 18 residues. The V segment lost 5 bases and the J segment 5 bases; nucleotides outside the gene matches: 15. Germline assignment: CDR1 SEHNR and CDR2 FQNEAQ (reference sequence). In DNA, the CDR3 is TGTGCCAGCAGCCCCAGCGCCCTAGCGGGAGGGCCTGGGGAGACCCAGTACTTC. Translation gives CASSPSALAGGPGETQYF. Filled out from reference TRBV7-9 and TRBJ2-5, the complete variable domain reads DTGVSQNPRHKITKRGQNVTFRCDPISEHNRLYWYRQTLGQGPEFLTYFQNEAQLEKSRLLSDRFSAERPKGSFSTLEIQRTEQGDSAMYLCASSPSALAGGPGETQYFGPGTRLLVL.

The chain combines TRBV25-1 with TRBJ1-3; D is undetermined. The ends were cut back, 3 bases at V and 0 bases at J, with 12 bases in the middle. This CDR3 has 16 residues. The germline V gene has CDR1 MGHDK and CDR2 SYGVNS. DNA for the CDR3: TGTGCCAGCAGTGATAACATCGCGGTCTCTGGAAACACCATATATTTT. The encoded protein is CASSDNIAVSGNTIYF. Complete variable domain (other parts from reference TRBV25-1 and TRBJ1-3): EADIYQTPRYLVIGTGKKITLECSQTMGHDKMYWYQQDPGMELHLIHYSYGVNSTEKGDLSSESTVSRIRTEHFPLTLESARPSHTSQYLCASSDNIAVSGNTIYFGEGSWLTVV.

The rearrangement links TRBV3-1 (or the pseudogene TRBV3-2) to TRBJ2-1; 10 nucleotides match TRBD1. The germline CDR1 and CDR2 sequences are LGHDT and YNNKEL (reference sequence). This CDR3 has 16 residues. Trimming removed 1 base from V and 5 bases from J; junction bases left unmatched: 5. As DNA, the CDR3 is TGTGCCAGCAGCCAAGCAAGGACAGGGGGAAACAATGAGCAGTTCTTC. Its translation is CASSQARTGGNNEQFF.

This chain joins TRBV2 and TRBJ1-1, with D hard to call. There are 10 residues in the CDR3. CDR1 and CDR2 (germline): SNHLY, FYNNEI. Trimming pared 6 bases from V and 4 bases from J, leaving 3 bases between. CDR3 in amino acids: CASRFTEAFF. CDR3 nucleotides: TGTGCCAGCAGGTTCACTGAAGCTTTCTTT.

The chain joins TRBV5-1 to TRBJ1-1, with D perhaps TRBD1 (6 bases). The CDR3 runs to 18 residues. CDR1 and CDR2 from the germline V gene are SGHRS and YFSETQ. V lost 0 bases and J lost 5, with 23 bases in between. The CDR3, as DNA: TGCGCCAGCAGCTTGGCGCCGGGGGCAGGGGCGAGTGGAACTGAAGCTTTCTTT. Protein sequence: CASSLAPGAGASGTEAFF.

The rearrangement uses TRBV19 and TRBJ1-1; D is unclear. Trimming took off 5 bases at V and 0 bases at J, with 7 bases between the two ends. Germline CDR1 is LNHDA and CDR2 is SQIVND (reference sequence). CDR3 length equals 13 residues. CDR3 nucleotides: TGTGCCAGTAGTCCAGGTATGAACACTGAAGCTTTCTTT. This sequence encodes CASSPGMNTEAFF.

V is TRBV2 and J is TRBJ1-2; the D gene is possibly TRBD1 (5 bases). The CDR3 is 13 residues long. Trimming pared 7 bases from V and 5 bases from J, leaving 14 bases between. The V gene's germline CDR1 is SNHLY and CDR2 FYNNEI. The CDR3 sequence is CASTPASGYGYTF. Here the CDR3 DNA reads TGTGCCAGCACCCCTGCCTCAGGGTATGGCTACACCTTC.

In DNA, the CDR3 is TGTGCCAGCAGTTACTCCCGTGGGACATTCTATGGCTACACCTTC. Protein product: CASSYSRGTFYGYTF. The V call is TRBV6-5, the J call TRBJ1-2, with D possibly TRBD1 on 6 matching bases. V dropped 0 bases and J dropped 4 bases, with 12 bases sitting between them. This CDR3 has 15 amino acids. In germline, CDR1 is MNHEY, CDR2 SVGAGI.

The table lists this clone with a count of one. The chain links TRBV6-5 to TRBJ2-7, with a tentative D call TRBD2 (6 bases). Germline V gene lookup returns CDR1 MNHEY and CDR2 SVGAGI. The V end lost 8 bases, the J end lost 12 bases, and 17 bases lay between the germline ends. CDR3 length: 11 residues. CDR3 sequence: CASESSGLLYF. In nucleotides, the CDR3 is TGTGCCAGCGAGTCCTCAGGACTACTGTACTTC.

This chain links TRBV7-2 with TRBJ1-3, with D possibly being TRBD1 (5 bases). The V end lost 1 base, the J end lost 3 bases, and 10 bases lay between the germline ends. The V gene's germline CDR1 is SGHTA and CDR2 FQGNSA. The CDR3 totals 15 residues. For the CDR3, the DNA is TGTGCCAGCAGCTTAGACCAGGGAAATGGAAACACCATATATTTT. It is translated as CASSLDQGNGNTIYF.